Listed below are T cell receptor beta chains from one sample, sequenced in a study of T cell repertoires in cytomegalovirus infection. The antigens these receptors bind are not known. TCRdb itself ran the reads through MiXCR, one entry per CDR3 protein. Of a few hundred thousand distinct CDR3 sequences in the sample, about 40% were seen once. The source was cultured PBMCs, collected from culture after CMV antigen stimulation. The receptor set was obtained from a human donor in good health (CMV status not recorded). Some clones in this sample may be carry-over from other donors' samples. The CDR3 runs from the conserved cysteine through the conserved F or W. The order of the fields is J gene, V gene, CDR3 protein.

>TRBJ2-7|TRBV6-2/TRBV6-3
CASTLGGSYEQYF
>TRBJ1-5|TRBV12-3/TRBV12-4
CASSLLRLGQGAVKQPQHF
>TRBJ1-2|TRBV7-2
CASSLDFQGYTF
>TRBJ1-1|TRBV6-8
CASTLTGMNTEAFF
>TRBJ1-1|TRBV28
CASSIRGLNTEAFF
>TRBJ1-5|TRBV7-2
CASSLIGDSYPQHF
>TRBJ2-5|TRBV5-6
CASRTSGRMETQYF
>TRBJ2-5|TRBV6-5
CASSYSSWASRDETQYF
>TRBJ2-1|TRBV7-2
CASSSRIYPYNEQLF
>TRBJ1-5|TRBV7-2
CASSSTGFDQPQHF
>TRBJ2-1|TRBV12-3/TRBV12-4
CASSFASAYNEQFF
>TRBJ2-3|TRBV6-1
CAILEDYRTDTQYF
>TRBJ2-3|TRBV7-9
CASSSSGGSTDTQYF
>TRBJ1-1|TRBV19
CASSNQGMAEAFF
>TRBJ2-1|TRBV7-8
CASSLHRDRGSNEQFF
>TRBJ1-6|TRBV27
CASRLLRRQGDSPLHF